The source of this TCR beta chain is a study of CD8 T cells in ankylosing spondylitis (dated by TCRdb to about 2017). Background for the entire study: T cell receptor beta repertoires were profiled in healthy donors and ankylosing spondylitis patients so that disease-linked TCR variants could be found. Peripheral blood was sampled, and synovial fluid was additionally collected from ankylosing spondylitis patients. In total, the full study cohort was made up of over a hundred healthy donors and about two dozen ankylosing spondylitis patients.

Ten or more counts support this clonotype. Its antigen specificity is not known. Per-base quality was not reported, and no clone a single base away is much larger than it. Sequencing instrument: Illumina HiSeq 2500. Quantitative 5'-RACE with molecular barcodes was used to prepare TCR beta libraries. Per the original workflow: To identify disease-linked TCR variants, a new computational method was used, one built on a probabilistic model of VDJ rearrangement. TCRdb applied fastp at Q25 and MiXCR to the public reads, then kept only in-frame beta chains. When rows share a CDR3 protein, they turn into one entry using the most common DNA and genes. The V and J calls and clone size are TCRdb's, not the authors'. Within this sample are about 240,000 distinct CDR3 sequences, with 7.5% to 9% of them counted one time only. Of the sample, 6.8% is held by the ten largest clones. Study-wide conclusions, independent of this receptor: A TCR beta motif made up of several highly homologous amino acid variants appeared to be characteristic of blood from ankylosing spondylitis patients. The disease-linked clones were reported to be significantly enriched in matched synovial fluid samples from ankylosing spondylitis patients. Some TCR beta motif variants had previously been reported in synovial fluid and blood of reactive arthritis patients, which suggested common disease-initiation mechanisms. In peripheral blood, the disease-linked clones were found at relatively low frequencies and had a CD8+ phenotype.

Material: blood, either unsorted or a sorted T cell fraction (not recorded which). This clonotype was obtained from a male donor with ankylosing spondylitis or in good health (not recorded which).

The CDR3 region reads CSASRGYSNQPQHF. DNA sequence: TGCAGTGCTAGTAGGGGATATAGCAATCAGCCCCAGCATTTT. The sequence is built from TRBV20-1 and TRBJ1-5; perhaps TRBD1 is the D gene, with 5 bases matching. From the germline V gene (reference sequence), CDR1 is DFQATT and CDR2 is SNEGSKA. The CDR3 contains 14 residues, cysteine and phenylalanine counted. This entry keeps only the CDR3 DNA: 42 bases, framed from base 1. At the junction V is shortened by 3 bases and J by 0 bases, with 9 bases in between.